This is a list of T cell receptor beta chains from one sample in a study of T-cell memory formation after mild COVID-19. In TCRdb, the 5' RACE reads were re-called with MiXCR into one record per CDR3 protein. This repertoire shows a few hundred thousand distinct CDR3 sequences, around 15% found once; its top ten account for roughly 24%. The source material was PBMCs or a T cell subset sorted from them (not recorded which). The receptors come from a man aged 18 to 29 who had mild COVID-19 (a few samples of this study predate the infection). Cell type and time point are not known. The CDR3 runs from the conserved cysteine through the conserved F or W. Each record gives: D gene, V gene, clone size, J gene, CDR3 DNA, CDR3 protein. The D gene is left open where the match is weak. Clone sizes are given selectively: once, few, many, or a class where the clone is expanded.

D gene: -; V gene: TRBV9; clone size: -; J gene: TRBJ2-6; CDR3 DNA: TGTGCCAGCAGCGTAGTGAGGAGTGGAGGGGCCAACGTCCTGACTTTC; CDR3 protein: CASSVVRSGGANVLTF
D gene: -; V gene: TRBV15; clone size: few; J gene: TRBJ2-2; CDR3 DNA: TGTGCCACCAGACAGGGGAGGACCGGGGAGCTGTTTTTT; CDR3 protein: CATRQGRTGELFF
D gene: TRBD2; V gene: TRBV5-6; clone size: -; J gene: TRBJ2-2; CDR3 DNA: TGTGCCAGCAGCCCGCTGACTAGCGGGGGGACCGGGGAGCTGTTTTTT; CDR3 protein: CASSPLTSGGTGELFF
D gene: -; V gene: TRBV2; clone size: few; J gene: TRBJ1-1; CDR3 DNA: TGTGCCAGCAGTCAGGCTCCGGCAACTGAAGCTTTCTTT; CDR3 protein: CASSQAPATEAFF
D gene: TRBD1; V gene: TRBV9; clone size: many; J gene: TRBJ2-7; CDR3 DNA: TGTGCCAGCAGCGTAGCCGGGACAGGGCCCTACGAGCAGTACTTC; CDR3 protein: CASSVAGTGPYEQYF
D gene: -; V gene: TRBV12-3/TRBV12-4; clone size: few; J gene: TRBJ1-3; CDR3 DNA: TGTGCCAGCAGTTTATCAGGCTCCAGAAACACCATATATTTT; CDR3 protein: CASSLSGSRNTIYF
D gene: TRBD2; V gene: TRBV9; clone size: -; J gene: TRBJ2-1; CDR3 DNA: TGTGCCAGCAGCCCCGGACAGGGACTAGCGGGGGGGCCGAGCGAGCAGTTCTTC; CDR3 protein: CASSPGQGLAGGPSEQFF
D gene: TRBD2; V gene: TRBV18; clone size: few; J gene: TRBJ2-2; CDR3 DNA: TGTGCCAGCTCACCCCAAGGATCGAGCGGGGGGGCGTCCGGGGAGCTGTTTTTT; CDR3 protein: CASSPQGSSGGASGELFF
D gene: TRBD1; V gene: TRBV20-1; clone size: -; J gene: TRBJ1-2; CDR3 DNA: TGCAGTGCTAGAGTTCGGACAGGGGACGGCTACACCTTC; CDR3 protein: CSARVRTGDGYTF
D gene: -; V gene: TRBV2; clone size: few; J gene: TRBJ1-5; CDR3 DNA: TGTGCCACCACCGTGGGTAGAATGGAGCCCCAGCATTTT; CDR3 protein: CATTVGRMEPQHF
D gene: -; V gene: TRBV4-1; clone size: many; J gene: TRBJ2-1; CDR3 DNA: TGCGCCAGCAGCCTGACCCCCTTCACTGTCTCCTACAATGAGCAGTTCTTC; CDR3 protein: CASSLTPFTVSYNEQFF
D gene: -; V gene: TRBV2; clone size: many; J gene: TRBJ2-7; CDR3 DNA: TGTGCCAGCAGTGAATATGGCGCTAGGGTCGAGCAGTACTTC; CDR3 protein: CASSEYGARVEQYF
D gene: -; V gene: TRBV11-2; clone size: once; J gene: TRBJ1-1; CDR3 DNA: TGTGCCAGCAGCTTAGTTCAGGGAACTGAAGCTTTCTTT; CDR3 protein: CASSLVQGTEAFF
D gene: -; V gene: TRBV4-1; clone size: few; J gene: TRBJ2-2; CDR3 DNA: TGCGCCAGCAGCCAAGTCCGGCTGAACACCGGGGAGCTGTTTTTT; CDR3 protein: CASSQVRLNTGELFF
D gene: -; V gene: TRBV10-3; clone size: -; J gene: TRBJ1-6; CDR3 DNA: TGTGCCATCAGTGGCTCTATTAATTCACCCCTCCACTTT; CDR3 protein: CAISGSINSPLHF
D gene: TRBD1; V gene: TRBV6-2/TRBV6-3; clone size: -; J gene: TRBJ1-2; CDR3 DNA: TGTGCCAGCAGTTACTCCGGGACAGCCTCTAACTATGGCTACACCTTC; CDR3 protein: CASSYSGTASNYGYTF
D gene: TRBD1; V gene: TRBV6-5; clone size: many; J gene: TRBJ2-3; CDR3 DNA: TGTGCCAGCAGTGGACAGGGGGCAGTAGATACGCAGTATTTT; CDR3 protein: CASSGQGAVDTQYF
D gene: -; V gene: TRBV6-4; clone size: -; J gene: TRBJ2-4; CDR3 DNA: TGTGCCAGCAGTGACCGGTCCTCCATTCAGTACTTC; CDR3 protein: CASSDRSSIQYF
D gene: TRBD1; V gene: TRBV5-1; clone size: many; J gene: TRBJ2-7; CDR3 DNA: TGCGCCAGCAGTTTACAGGGGGAAGGCGAGCAGTACTTC; CDR3 protein: CASSLQGEGEQYF
D gene: TRBD1; V gene: TRBV2; clone size: few; J gene: TRBJ2-3; CDR3 DNA: TGTGCCAGCAGTGAAACAGGGGGCGTCGATACGCAGTATTTT; CDR3 protein: CASSETGGVDTQYF
D gene: TRBD1; V gene: TRBV27; clone size: few; J gene: TRBJ1-2; CDR3 DNA: TGTGCCAGCAGTTTAAAGGGGGCAAGCTATGGCTACACCTTC; CDR3 protein: CASSLKGASYGYTF
D gene: -; V gene: TRBV7-8; clone size: few; J gene: TRBJ2-7; CDR3 DNA: TGTGCCAGCAGCTTGGCTACAGGGCTATCCGAGCAGTACTTC; CDR3 protein: CASSLATGLSEQYF
D gene: TRBD2; V gene: TRBV6-5; clone size: few; J gene: TRBJ2-7; CDR3 DNA: TGTGCCAGCAGTCTCCGGACTAGCGGGGCTTCCTACGAGCAGTACTTC; CDR3 protein: CASSLRTSGASYEQYF